This TCR beta chain was sequenced in a study of human T cells and chemical hapten exposure. Study background: Diphenylcyclopropenone, dosed weekly to the scalp, was given to patients throughout the roughly 24-week study.

This clonotype came up a few times. Time point of the sample: pre-sensitization, week 0. Treatment meaning: therapeutic diphenylcyclopropenone sensitization with weekly scalp DPC. Unfractionated whole blood was the source of the extracted total RNA. The germline gives CDR1 MNHEY, CDR2 SVGEGT. CDR3 size: 14 residues. With 6 bases removed from V and 8 bases from J, the gap between germline ends came to 14 bases. TCRdb re-derived calls from the RACE reads in MiXCR, one entry per CDR3 protein. The top ten hold around 8% of the sample, which has around 330,000 distinct CDR3 sequences, around 5.5% seen once.

This TCR was recovered from a woman aged 18-30 years with alopecia areata. Some clones in this sample may be carry-over from other donors' samples. The rearrangement uses TRBV6-2 or TRBV6-3 and TRBJ1-6, with a possible D match to TRBD1 (6 bases). The specimen comprised whole blood, sampled in connection with sensitization to the hapten diphenylcyclopropenone (DPC). CDR3 nucleotide sequence: TGTGCCAGCAGCCCTCAGGGGATTGATTCACCCCTCCACTTT. Translation gives CASSPQGIDSPLHF.